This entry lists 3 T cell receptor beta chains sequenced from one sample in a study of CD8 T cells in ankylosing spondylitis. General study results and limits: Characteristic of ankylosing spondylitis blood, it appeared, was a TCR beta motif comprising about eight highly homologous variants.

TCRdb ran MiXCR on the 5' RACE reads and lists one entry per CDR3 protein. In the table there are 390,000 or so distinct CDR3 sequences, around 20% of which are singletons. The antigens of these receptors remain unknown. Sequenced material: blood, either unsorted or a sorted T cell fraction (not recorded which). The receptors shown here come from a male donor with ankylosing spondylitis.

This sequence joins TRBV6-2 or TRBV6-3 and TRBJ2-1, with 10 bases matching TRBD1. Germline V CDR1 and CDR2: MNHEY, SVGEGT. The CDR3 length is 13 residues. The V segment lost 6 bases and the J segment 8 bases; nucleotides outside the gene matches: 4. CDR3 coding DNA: TGTGCCAGCAGGGGACAGGGGAAGGATGAGCAGTTCTTC. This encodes CASRGQGKDEQFF.

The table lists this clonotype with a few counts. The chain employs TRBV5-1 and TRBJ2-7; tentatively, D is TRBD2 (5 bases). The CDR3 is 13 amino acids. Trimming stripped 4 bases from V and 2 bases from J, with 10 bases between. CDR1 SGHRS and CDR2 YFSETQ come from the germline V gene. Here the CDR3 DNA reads TGCGCCAGCAGCACGGACGGGACCTACGAGCAGTACTTC. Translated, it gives CASSTDGTYEQYF. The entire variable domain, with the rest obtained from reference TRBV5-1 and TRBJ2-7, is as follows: KAGVTQTPRYLIKTRGQQVTLSCSPISGHRSVSWYQQTPGQGLQFLFEYFSETQRNKGNFPGRFSGRQFSNSRSEMNVSTLELGDSALYLCASSTDGTYEQYFGPGTRLTVT.

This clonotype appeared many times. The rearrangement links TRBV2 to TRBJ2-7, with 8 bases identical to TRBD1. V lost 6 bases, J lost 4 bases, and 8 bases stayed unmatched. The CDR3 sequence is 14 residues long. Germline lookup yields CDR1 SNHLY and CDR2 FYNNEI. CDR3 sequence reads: CASRSPRGQYEQYF. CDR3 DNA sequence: TGTGCCAGCAGGAGCCCCAGGGGGCAGTACGAGCAGTACTTC.